This T cell receptor (beta chain) derives from a study of blood T cell repertoires in COVID-19. Study details: Samples of COVID-19 (acute and convalescent) were obtained from the United States, Italy and Spain.

Profiling relied on immunoSEQ multiplex PCR, and the TCRdb table lists in-frame clones only, not all of them. The sample contains around 91,000 clones, 85% of which appear only once. This CDR3 region has 15 residues. The source of this sequence is a man at least 80 years old with acute or convalescent COVID-19. Sequenced input: peripheral blood. The chain joins TRBV21-1 to TRBJ2-3; no DNA check was done on the table's D call, TRBD2. TRBV21-1 is listed as a pseudogene. The CDR3 DNA reads as TGTGCCAGGGCCCTAGGGACTAGCGTTCACGATACGCAGTATTTT. Its protein product is CARALGTSVHDTQYF.